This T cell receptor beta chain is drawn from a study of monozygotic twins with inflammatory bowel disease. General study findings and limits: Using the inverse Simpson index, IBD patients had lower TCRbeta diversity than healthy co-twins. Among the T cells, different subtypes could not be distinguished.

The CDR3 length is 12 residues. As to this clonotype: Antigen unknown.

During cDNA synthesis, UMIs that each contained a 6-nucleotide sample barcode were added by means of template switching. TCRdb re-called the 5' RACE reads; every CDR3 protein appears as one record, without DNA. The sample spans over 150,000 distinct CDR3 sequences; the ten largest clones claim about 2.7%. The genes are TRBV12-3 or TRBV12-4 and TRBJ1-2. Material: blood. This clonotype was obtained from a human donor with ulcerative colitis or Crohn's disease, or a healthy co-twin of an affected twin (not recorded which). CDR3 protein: CASSLASYGYTF.